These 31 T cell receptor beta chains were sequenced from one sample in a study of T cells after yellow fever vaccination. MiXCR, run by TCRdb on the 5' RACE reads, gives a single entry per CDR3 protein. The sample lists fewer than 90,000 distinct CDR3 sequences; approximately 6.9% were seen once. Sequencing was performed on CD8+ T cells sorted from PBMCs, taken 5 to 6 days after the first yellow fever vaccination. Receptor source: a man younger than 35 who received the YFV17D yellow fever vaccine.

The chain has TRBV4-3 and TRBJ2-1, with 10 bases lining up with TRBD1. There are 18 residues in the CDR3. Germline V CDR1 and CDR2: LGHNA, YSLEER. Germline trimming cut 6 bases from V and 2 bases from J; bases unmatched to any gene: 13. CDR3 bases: TGCGCCAGCAGTCTAGGGACAGGGGTTATCATGGCCTACAATGAGCAGTTCTTC. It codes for CASSLGTGVIMAYNEQFF.

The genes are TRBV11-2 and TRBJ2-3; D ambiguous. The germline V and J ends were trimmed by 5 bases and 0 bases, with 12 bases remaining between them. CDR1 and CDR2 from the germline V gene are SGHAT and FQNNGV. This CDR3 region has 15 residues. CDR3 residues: CASSQTGLSTDTQYF. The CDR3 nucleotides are TGTGCCAGCAGCCAGACCGGGCTGAGCACAGATACGCAGTATTTT.

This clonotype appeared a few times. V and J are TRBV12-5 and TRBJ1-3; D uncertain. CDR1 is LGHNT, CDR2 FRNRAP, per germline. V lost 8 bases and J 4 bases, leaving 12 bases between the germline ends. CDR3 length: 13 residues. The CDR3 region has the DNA TGTGCTAGTCCCCCAGATTTCGGAAACACCATATATTTT. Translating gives CASPPDFGNTIYF.

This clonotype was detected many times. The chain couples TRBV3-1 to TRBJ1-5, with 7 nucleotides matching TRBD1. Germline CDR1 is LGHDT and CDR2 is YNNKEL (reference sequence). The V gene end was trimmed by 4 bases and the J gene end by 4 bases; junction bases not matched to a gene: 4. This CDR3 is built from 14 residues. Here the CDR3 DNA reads TGTGCCAGCAGCCCGACAGGGATGAATCAGCCCCAGCATTTT. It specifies CASSPTGMNQPQHF.

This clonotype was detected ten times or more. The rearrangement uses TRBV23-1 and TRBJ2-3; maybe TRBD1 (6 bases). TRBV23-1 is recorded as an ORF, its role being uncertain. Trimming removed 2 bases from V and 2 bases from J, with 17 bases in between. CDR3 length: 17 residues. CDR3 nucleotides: TGCGCCAGCAGTCAAAAGGACCGGACAGTCCCCACAGATACGCAGTATTTT. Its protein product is CASSQKDRTVPTDTQYF.

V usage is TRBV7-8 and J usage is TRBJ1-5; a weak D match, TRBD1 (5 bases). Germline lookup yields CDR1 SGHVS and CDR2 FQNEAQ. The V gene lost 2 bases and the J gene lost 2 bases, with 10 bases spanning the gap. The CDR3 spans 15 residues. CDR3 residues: CASSLLGHRNQPQHF. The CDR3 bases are TGTGCCAGCAGCTTACTCGGACACCGCAATCAGCCCCAGCATTTT. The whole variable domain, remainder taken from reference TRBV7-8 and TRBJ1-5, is GAGVSQSPRYKVAKRGQDVALRCDPISGHVSLFWYQQALGQGPEFLTYFQNEAQLDKSGLPSDRFFAERPEGSVSTLKIQRTQQEDSAVYLCASSLLGHRNQPQHFGDGTRLSIL.

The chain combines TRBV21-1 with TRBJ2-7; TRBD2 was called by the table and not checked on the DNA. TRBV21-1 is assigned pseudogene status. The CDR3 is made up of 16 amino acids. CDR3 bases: TGTGCCAGCAGCAATCCCGCATGGGGGGGAACCTACGAGCAGTACTTC. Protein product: CASSNPAWGGTYEQYF.

CDR3 in DNA: TGTGCCAGCACCTTTACGTCGGGGGCCATCTACAATGAGCAGTTCTTC. Its protein product is CASTFTSGAIYNEQFF. The chain joins TRBV6-2 or TRBV6-3 to TRBJ2-1; D is tentatively TRBD1 or TRBD2 (6 bases each). With 7 bases removed from V and 3 bases from J, the gap between germline ends came to 19 bases. The CDR3 sequence is 16 residues long. Germline CDR1 and CDR2: MNHEY and SVGEGT.

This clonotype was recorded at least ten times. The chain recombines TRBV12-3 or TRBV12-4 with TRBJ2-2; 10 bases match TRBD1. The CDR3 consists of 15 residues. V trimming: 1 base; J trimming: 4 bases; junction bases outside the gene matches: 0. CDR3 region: CASSLGDRGTGELFF. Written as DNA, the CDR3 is TGTGCCAGCAGTTTAGGGGACAGGGGCACCGGGGAGCTGTTTTTT.

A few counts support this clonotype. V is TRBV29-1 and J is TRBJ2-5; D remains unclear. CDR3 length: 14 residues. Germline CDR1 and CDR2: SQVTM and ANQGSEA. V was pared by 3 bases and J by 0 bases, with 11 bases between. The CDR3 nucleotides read TGCAGCGTTGAGGGCCGGGTATACCAAGAGACCCAGTACTTC. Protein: CSVEGRVYQETQYF.

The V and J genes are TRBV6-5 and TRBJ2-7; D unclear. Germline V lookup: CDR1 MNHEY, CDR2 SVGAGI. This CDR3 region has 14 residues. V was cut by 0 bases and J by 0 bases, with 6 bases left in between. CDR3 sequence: CASSYSQVSYEQYF. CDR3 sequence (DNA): TGTGCCAGCAGTTACTCACAAGTCTCCTACGAGCAGTACTTC.

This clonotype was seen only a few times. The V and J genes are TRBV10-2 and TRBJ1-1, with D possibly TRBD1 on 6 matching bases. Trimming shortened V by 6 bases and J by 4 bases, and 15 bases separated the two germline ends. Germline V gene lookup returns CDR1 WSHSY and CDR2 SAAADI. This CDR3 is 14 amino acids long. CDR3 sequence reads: CASSAGQIFTEAFF. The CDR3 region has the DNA TGCGCCAGCAGCGCTGGACAGATATTCACTGAAGCTTTCTTT.

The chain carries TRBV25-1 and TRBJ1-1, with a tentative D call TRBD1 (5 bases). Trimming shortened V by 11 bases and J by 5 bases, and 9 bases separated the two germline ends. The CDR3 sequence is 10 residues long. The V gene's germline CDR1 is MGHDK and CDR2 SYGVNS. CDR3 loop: CALGDTEAFF. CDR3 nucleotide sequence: TGTGCCCTGGGGGATACTGAAGCTTTCTTT.

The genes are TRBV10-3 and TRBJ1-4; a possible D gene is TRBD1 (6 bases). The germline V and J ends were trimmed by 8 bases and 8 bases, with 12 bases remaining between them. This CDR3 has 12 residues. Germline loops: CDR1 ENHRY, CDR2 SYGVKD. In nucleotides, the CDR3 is TGTGCCATCGGGGGCGCGGGAGAAAAACTGTTTTTT. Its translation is CAIGGAGEKLFF.

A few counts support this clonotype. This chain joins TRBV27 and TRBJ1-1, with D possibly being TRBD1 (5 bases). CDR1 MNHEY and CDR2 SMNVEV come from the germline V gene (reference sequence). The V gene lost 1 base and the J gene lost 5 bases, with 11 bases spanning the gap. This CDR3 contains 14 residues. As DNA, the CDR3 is TGTGCCAGCAGTTTATTCAGGGAAGGGACTGAAGCTTTCTTT. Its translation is CASSLFREGTEAFF.

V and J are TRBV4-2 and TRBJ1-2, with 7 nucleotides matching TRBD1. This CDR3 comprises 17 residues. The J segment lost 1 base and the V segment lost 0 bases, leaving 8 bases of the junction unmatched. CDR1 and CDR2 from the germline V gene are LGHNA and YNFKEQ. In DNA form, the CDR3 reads TGTGCCAGCAGCCAAGAGGGAGGGGGCGCCTTTAACTATGGCTACACCTTC. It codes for CASSQEGGGAFNYGYTF.

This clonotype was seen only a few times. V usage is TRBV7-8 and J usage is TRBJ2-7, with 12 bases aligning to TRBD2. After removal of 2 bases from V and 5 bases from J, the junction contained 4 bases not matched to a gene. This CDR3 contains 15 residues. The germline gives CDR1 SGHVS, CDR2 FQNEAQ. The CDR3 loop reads CASSLLAGGPHEQYF. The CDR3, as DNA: TGTGCCAGCAGCTTACTAGCGGGGGGGCCCCACGAGCAGTACTTC.

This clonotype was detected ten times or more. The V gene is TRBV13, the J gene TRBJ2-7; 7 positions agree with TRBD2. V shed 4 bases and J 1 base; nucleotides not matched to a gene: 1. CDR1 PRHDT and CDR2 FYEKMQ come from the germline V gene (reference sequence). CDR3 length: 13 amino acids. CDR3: CASSSGLSYEQYV. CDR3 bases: TGTGCCAGCAGCTCGGGACTATCCTACGAGCAGTACGTC.

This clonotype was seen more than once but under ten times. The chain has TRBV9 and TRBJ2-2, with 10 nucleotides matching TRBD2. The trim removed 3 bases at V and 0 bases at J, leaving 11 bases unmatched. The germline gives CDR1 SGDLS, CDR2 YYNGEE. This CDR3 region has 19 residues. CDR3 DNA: TGTGCCAGCAGCGGGATGACTAGCGGGCGCCCAACGAACACCGGGGAGCTGTTTTTT. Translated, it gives CASSGMTSGRPTNTGELFF. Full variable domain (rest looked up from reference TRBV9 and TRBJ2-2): DSGVTQTPKHLITATGQRVTLRCSPRSGDLSVYWYQQSLDQGLQFLIQYYNGEERAKGNILERFSAQQFPDLHSELNLSSLELGDSALYFCASSGMTSGRPTNTGELFFGEGSRLTVL.

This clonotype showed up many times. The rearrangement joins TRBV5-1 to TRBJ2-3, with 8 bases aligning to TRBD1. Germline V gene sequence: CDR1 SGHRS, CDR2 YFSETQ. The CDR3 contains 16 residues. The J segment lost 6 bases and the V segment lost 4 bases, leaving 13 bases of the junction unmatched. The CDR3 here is CASSAKTGVAVDTQYF. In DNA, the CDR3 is TGCGCCAGCAGCGCCAAGACAGGGGTAGCAGTTGATACGCAGTATTTT.

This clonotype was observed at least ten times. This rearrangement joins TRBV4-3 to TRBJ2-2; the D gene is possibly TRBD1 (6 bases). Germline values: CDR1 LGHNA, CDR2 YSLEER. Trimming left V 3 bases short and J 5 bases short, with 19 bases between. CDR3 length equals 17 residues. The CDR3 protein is CASSQGTPGTKTGELFF. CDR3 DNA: TGCGCCAGCAGCCAGGGAACTCCCGGGACAAAAACCGGGGAGCTGTTTTTT.

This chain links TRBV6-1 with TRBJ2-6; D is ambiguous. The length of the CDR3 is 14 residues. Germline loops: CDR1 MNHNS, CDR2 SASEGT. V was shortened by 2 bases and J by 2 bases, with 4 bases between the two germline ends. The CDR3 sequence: CASSELAGANVLTF. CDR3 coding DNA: TGTGCCAGCAGTGAACTAGCTGGGGCCAACGTCCTGACTTTC.

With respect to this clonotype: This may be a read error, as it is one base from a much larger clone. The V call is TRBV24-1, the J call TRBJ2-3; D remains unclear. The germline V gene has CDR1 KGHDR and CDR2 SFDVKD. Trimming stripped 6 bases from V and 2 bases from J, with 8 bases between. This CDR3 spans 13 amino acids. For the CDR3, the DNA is TGTGCCACCAGTATTAGGGCCACAGATACGCAGTATTTT. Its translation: CATSIRATDTQYF.

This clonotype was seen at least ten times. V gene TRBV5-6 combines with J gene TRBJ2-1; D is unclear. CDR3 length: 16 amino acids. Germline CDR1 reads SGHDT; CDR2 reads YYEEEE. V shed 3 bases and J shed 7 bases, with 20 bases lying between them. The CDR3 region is CASSSQRPKGANEQFF. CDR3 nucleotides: TGTGCCAGCAGCTCTCAGAGGCCCAAGGGTGCGAATGAGCAGTTCTTC. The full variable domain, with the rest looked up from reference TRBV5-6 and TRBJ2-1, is DAGVTQSPTHLIKTRGQQVTLRCSPKSGHDTVSWYQQALGQGPQFIFQYYEEEERQRGNFPDRFSGHQFPNYSSELNVNALLLGDSALYLCASSSQRPKGANEQFFGPGTRLTVL.

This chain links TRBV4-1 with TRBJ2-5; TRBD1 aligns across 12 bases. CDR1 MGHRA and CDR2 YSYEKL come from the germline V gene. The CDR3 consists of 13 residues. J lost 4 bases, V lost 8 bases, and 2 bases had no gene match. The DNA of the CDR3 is TGCGCCAGCGGGGGACAGGGGGCAGAGACCCAGTACTTC. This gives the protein CASGGQGAETQYF.

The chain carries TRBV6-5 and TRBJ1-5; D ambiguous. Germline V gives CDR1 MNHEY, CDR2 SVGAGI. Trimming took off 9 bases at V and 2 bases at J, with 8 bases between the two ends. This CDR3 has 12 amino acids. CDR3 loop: CASRQGNQPQHF. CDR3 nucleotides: TGTGCCAGTCGTCAGGGCAATCAGCCCCAGCATTTT.

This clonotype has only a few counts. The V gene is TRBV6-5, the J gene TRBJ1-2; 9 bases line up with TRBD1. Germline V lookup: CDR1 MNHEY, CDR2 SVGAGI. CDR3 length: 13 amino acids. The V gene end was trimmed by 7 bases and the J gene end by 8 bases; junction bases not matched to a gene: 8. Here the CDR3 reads CASNPTGGGGYTF. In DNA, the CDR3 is TGTGCCAGCAACCCGACAGGGGGAGGAGGCTACACCTTC.

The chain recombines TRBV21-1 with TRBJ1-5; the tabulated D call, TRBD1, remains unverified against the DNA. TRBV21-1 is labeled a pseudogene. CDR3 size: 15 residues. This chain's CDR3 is CASSVRLSMDQPQHF. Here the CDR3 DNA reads TGTGCCAGCAGCGTCCGACTGTCTATGGATCAGCCCCAGCATTTT.

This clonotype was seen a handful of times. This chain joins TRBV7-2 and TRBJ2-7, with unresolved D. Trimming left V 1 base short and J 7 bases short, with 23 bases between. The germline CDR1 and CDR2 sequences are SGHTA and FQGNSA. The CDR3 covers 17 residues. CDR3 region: CASSLGLTRRISVEQYF. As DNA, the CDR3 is TGTGCCAGCAGCTTAGGGCTCACACGAAGGATCAGTGTAGAGCAGTACTTC.

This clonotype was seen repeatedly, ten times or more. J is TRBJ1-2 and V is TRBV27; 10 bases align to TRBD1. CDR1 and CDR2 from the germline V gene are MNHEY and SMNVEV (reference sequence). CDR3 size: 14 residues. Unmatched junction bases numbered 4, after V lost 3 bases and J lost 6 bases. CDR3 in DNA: TGTGCCAGCAGTTTTGGGGACAGGGGACATGGCTACACCTTC. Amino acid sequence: CASSFGDRGHGYTF.

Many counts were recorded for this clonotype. The DNA for the CDR3 is TGTGCCAGCAGCCTGGAGACCCAGTACTTC. It yields the protein CASSLETQYF. The chain carries TRBV7-9 and TRBJ2-5; D is uncertain. CDR3 length equals 10 residues. CDR1 and CDR2 from the germline V gene are SEHNR and FQNEAQ (reference sequence). Trimming shortened V by 5 bases and J by 5 bases, and 3 bases separated the two germline ends.